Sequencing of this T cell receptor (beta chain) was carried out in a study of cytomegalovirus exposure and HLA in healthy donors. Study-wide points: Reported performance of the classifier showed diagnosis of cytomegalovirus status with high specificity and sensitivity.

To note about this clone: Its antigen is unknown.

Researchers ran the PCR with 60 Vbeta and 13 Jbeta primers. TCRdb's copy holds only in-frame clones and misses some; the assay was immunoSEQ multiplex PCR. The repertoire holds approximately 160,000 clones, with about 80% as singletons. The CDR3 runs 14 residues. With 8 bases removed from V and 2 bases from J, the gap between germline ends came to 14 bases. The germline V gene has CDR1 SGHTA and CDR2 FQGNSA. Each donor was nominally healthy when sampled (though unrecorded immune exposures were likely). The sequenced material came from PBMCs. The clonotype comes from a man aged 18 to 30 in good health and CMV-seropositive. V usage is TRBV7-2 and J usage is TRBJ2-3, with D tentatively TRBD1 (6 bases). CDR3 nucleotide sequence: TGTGCCAGCCGGCCCCACAGGGACACAGATACGCAGTATTTT. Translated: CASRPHRDTDTQYF.